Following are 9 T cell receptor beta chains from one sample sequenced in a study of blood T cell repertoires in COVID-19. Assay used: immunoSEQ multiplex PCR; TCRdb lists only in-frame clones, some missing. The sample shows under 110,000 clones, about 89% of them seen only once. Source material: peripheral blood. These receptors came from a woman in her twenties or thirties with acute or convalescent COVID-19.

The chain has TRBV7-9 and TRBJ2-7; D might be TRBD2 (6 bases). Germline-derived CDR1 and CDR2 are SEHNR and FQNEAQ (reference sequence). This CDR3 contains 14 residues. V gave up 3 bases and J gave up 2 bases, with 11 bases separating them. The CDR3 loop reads CASSFTSQTYEQYF. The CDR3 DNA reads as TGTGCCAGCAGCTTTACTAGCCAGACCTACGAGCAGTACTTC.

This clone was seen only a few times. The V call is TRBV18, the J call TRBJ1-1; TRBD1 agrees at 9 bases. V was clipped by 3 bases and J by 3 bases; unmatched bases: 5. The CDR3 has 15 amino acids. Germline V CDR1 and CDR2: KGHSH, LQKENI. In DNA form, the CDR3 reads TGTGCCAGCTCACCTTTAGGACAGGGGTACACTGAAGCTTTCTTT. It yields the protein CASSPLGQGYTEAFF.

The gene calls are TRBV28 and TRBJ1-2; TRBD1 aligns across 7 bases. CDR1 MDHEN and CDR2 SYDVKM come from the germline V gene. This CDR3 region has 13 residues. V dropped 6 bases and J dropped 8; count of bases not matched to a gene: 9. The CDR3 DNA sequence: TGTGCCAGCAGAGTACAGGGGATCGGAGGCTACACCTTC. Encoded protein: CASRVQGIGGYTF.

The CDR3, as DNA: TGTGCCAGCAGTGACGGGGTGACTAATGAAAAACTGTTTTTT. It encodes CASSDGVTNEKLFF. This chain joins TRBV2 and TRBJ1-4; D is uncertain. This CDR3 comprises 14 residues. With 3 bases removed from V and 2 bases from J, the gap between germline ends came to 7 bases. Germline CDR1 reads SNHLY; CDR2 reads FYNNEI.

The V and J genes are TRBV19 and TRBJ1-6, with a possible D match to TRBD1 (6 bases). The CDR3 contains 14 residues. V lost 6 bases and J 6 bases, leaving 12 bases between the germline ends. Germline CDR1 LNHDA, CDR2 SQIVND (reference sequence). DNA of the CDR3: TGTGCCAGTAGCCCTGACAGGCTTAATTCACCCCTCCACTTT. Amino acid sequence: CASSPDRLNSPLHF.

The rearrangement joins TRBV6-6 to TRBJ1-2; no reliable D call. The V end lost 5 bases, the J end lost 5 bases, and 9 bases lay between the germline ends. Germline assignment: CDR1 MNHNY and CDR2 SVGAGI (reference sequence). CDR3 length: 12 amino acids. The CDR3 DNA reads TGTGCCAGCAGTCCGGACTTATATGGCTACACCTTC. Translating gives CASSPDLYGYTF.

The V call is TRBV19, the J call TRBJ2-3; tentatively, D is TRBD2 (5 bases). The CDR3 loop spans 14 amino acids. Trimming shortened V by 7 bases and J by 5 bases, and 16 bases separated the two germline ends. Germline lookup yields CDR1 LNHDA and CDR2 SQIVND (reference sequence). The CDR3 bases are TGTGCCAGTATGAGGGAAAGGGTTGGAGATACGCAGTATTTT. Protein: CASMRERVGDTQYF. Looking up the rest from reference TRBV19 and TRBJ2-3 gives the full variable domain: DGGITQSPKYLFRKEGQNVTLSCEQNLNHDAMYWYRQDPGQGLRLIYYSQIVNDFQKGDIAEGYSVSREKKESFPLTVTSAQKNPTAFYLCASMRERVGDTQYFGPGTRLTVL.

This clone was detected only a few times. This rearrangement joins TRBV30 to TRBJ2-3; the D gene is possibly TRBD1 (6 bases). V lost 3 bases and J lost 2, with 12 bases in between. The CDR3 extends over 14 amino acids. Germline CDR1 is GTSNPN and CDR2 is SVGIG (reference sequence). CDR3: CAWRRQGNTDTQYF. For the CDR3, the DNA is TGTGCCTGGAGAAGGCAGGGGAACACAGATACGCAGTATTTT.

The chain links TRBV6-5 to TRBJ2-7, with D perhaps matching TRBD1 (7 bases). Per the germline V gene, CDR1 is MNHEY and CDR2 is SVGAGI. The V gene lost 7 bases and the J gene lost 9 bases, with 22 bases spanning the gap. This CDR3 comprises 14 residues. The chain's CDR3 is CASITPGGLGWQYF. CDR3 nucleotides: TGTGCCAGCATAACCCCAGGGGGGTTAGGATGGCAGTACTTC.